Listed below are T cell receptor beta chains from one sample, sequenced in a study of early T cells in non-severe SARS-CoV-2 infection. MiXCR, applied by TCRdb to the 5' RACE reads, yields one record per CDR3 protein. The table has 20,000 to 25,000 distinct CDR3 sequences, 4% to 4.5% seen once. Source material: whole blood. The receptors derive from an adult who was a healthcare worker with PCR-confirmed SARS-CoV-2 infection or an uninfected control (not recorded which). The CDR3 runs from the conserved cysteine through the conserved F or W. A D gene is named only where the DNA matches it firmly. Clone size appears in some rows only: once, few, many, or a class for an expanded clone.

d_call j_call clone_size v_call cdr3_nt cdr3_aa
- TRBJ2-1 many TRBV25-1 TGTGCCAGCAGTGAATTTGGGGGGCGCTACAATGAGCAGTTCTTC CASSEFGGRYNEQFF
- TRBJ2-7 many TRBV2 TGTGCCAGCAGTGTGGCTTTCTCCTACGAGCAGTACTTC CASSVAFSYEQYF
- TRBJ2-5 - TRBV5-4 TGTGCCAGCAGCTCCGGCGACTCGAAAGAGACCCAGTACTTC CASSSGDSKETQYF
- TRBJ2-2 - TRBV3-1 TGTGCCAGCAACCAAAGCGCCACCGGGGAGCTGTTTTTT CASNQSATGELFF
- TRBJ1-4 many TRBV5-1 TGCGCCAGCAGCTTGGACCCAGGGGTTGGGAAACTGTTTTTT CASSLDPGVGKLFF
- TRBJ2-5 many TRBV12-3/TRBV12-4 TGTGCCAGCAGTCAACAAGAGACCCAGTACTTC CASSQQETQYF
- TRBJ2-5 medium-sized TRBV19 TGTGCCAGTAGTATAACTCGCGGGACGTTCCAAGAGACCCAGTACTTC CASSITRGTFQETQYF
TRBD2 TRBJ2-2 few TRBV9 TGTGCCAGCAGCGTAGCTCCTAGCGGGAACACCGGGGAGCTGTTTTTT CASSVAPSGNTGELFF
- TRBJ1-4 few TRBV12-3/TRBV12-4 TGTGCCAGCAGGTCCTACAGGGCCCGGACTGAGGAACTGTTTTTT CASRSYRARTEELFF
TRBD2 TRBJ2-1 - TRBV6-1 TGTGCCAGCAGTGGATGGGCTAGCGGGGGCAATGAGCAGTTCTTC CASSGWASGGNEQFF
TRBD1 TRBJ1-1 many TRBV7-2 TGTGCCAGCAGCTTATGGGTGACAGGGGCGCCGAACACTGAAGCTTTCTTT CASSLWVTGAPNTEAFF
TRBD2 TRBJ2-5 medium-sized TRBV7-8 TGTGCCAGCAGCATACTAGCGGGGGGCCTAGAGACCCAGTACTTC CASSILAGGLETQYF
- TRBJ2-3 - TRBV28 TGTGCCAGCAGTTTTTCCCCCCTCCAAAGCACAGATACGCAGTATTTT CASSFSPLQSTDTQYF
TRBD1 TRBJ2-7 many TRBV12-3/TRBV12-4 TGTGCCAGCAGTATCGGGACAGGGGACGAGCAGTACTTC CASSIGTGDEQYF
- TRBJ2-1 few TRBV5-1 TGCGCCAGCAGCTTCGTCCCCGACAATGAGCAGTTCTTC CASSFVPDNEQFF
TRBD2 TRBJ2-2 many TRBV7-2 TGTGCCAGCAGCCGCTCAGCGGGGGCCGGGGAGCTGTTTTTT CASSRSAGAGELFF
- TRBJ1-4 many TRBV30 TGTGCCTGGAGTCCCGGGGCGAGGATGGGAGAAAAACTGTTTTTT CAWSPGARMGEKLFF
- TRBJ1-5 many TRBV7-8 TGTGCCAGCAGCAAAAGGGGGACAAGCCAGCCCCAGCATTTT CASSKRGTSQPQHF
- TRBJ1-3 few TRBV28 TGTGCCAGCAGCATTATTGGAGGAAACACCATATATTTT CASSIIGGNTIYF
- TRBJ2-7 many TRBV5-1 TGCGCCAGCAGCTTGGAAACCACCGGGACCGTTGGGACCTACGAGCAGTACTTC CASSLETTGTVGTYEQYF
TRBD1 TRBJ2-2 many TRBV7-3 TGTGCCAGCAGCTATGCAGGGGGCGCTGGGGACACCGGGGAGCTGTTTTTT CASSYAGGAGDTGELFF
TRBD1 TRBJ2-2 - TRBV20-1 TGCAGTGCTACCCGACAGGGGGCGAGCGGGGAGCTGTTTTTT CSATRQGASGELFF
- TRBJ2-2 many TRBV10-3 TGTGCCATCAGTGAACAGCGGAACACCGGGGAGCTGTTTTTT CAISEQRNTGELFF
- TRBJ1-1 - TRBV7-9 TGTGCCAGCTGCTTAGAAGCCACCATAGGAACTGAAGCTTTCTTT CASCLEATIGTEAFF
- TRBJ2-5 few TRBV7-2 TGTGCCAGCAGCGTGACAGAGACTAGTAAAGAGACCCAGTACTTC CASSVTETSKETQYF
TRBD2 TRBJ2-1 many TRBV6-6 TGTGCCAGCAGTTATCCCCGGGGGGGGCTTGAGCAGTTCTTC CASSYPRGGLEQFF
TRBD2 TRBJ2-3 many TRBV7-9 TGTGCCAGCAGCTTTCAGCTAGCGGGGGGCCCTGATACGCAGTATTTT CASSFQLAGGPDTQYF
- TRBJ2-7 many TRBV11-2 TGTGCCAGCAGCTCAAGGACGTTAGGGGTACAGCACGAGCAGTACTTC CASSSRTLGVQHEQYF
- TRBJ1-2 many TRBV13 TGTGCCAGCAGGCGTTCAGGGGCCCCCGGCTATGGCTACACCTTC CASRRSGAPGYGYTF
- TRBJ2-2 - TRBV7-9 TGTGCCAGCAGCCTCGGGACATTGAACACCGGGGAGCTGTTTTTT CASSLGTLNTGELFF
TRBD2 TRBJ2-1 many TRBV19 TGTGCCAGTAAACTACTAGCGGGGGTAAATGAGCAGTTCTTC CASKLLAGVNEQFF
- TRBJ1-1 - TRBV3-1 TGTGCCAGCAGCCAAGGAGTCACTGAAGCTTTCTTT CASSQGVTEAFF
TRBD2 TRBJ2-1 many TRBV12-3/TRBV12-4 TGTGCCAGCACATGGACTAGCGGGGGCGATGAGCAGTTCTTC CASTWTSGGDEQFF
- TRBJ2-3 many TRBV5-1 TGCGCCAGCAGCTTGGCCGTGGGGGCAGATACGCAGTATTTT CASSLAVGADTQYF
- TRBJ2-2 - TRBV6-5 TGTGCCAGCAAAGGGATGAACACCGGGGAGCTGTTTTTT CASKGMNTGELFF
TRBD1 TRBJ1-1 many TRBV18 TGTGCCAGCTCAGCCCCCGGGACAGGAGTCATGAACACTGAAGCTTTCTTT CASSAPGTGVMNTEAFF
- TRBJ2-1 many TRBV5-4 TGTGCCAGCAGCCCCTTGTCAGTAAATGAGCAGTTCTTC CASSPLSVNEQFF
- TRBJ1-2 many TRBV6-6 TGTGCCAGCAGTTATGACCCGGCTAACTATGGCTACACCTTC CASSYDPANYGYTF
- TRBJ1-2 many TRBV30 TGTGCCTGGAGGACGAGGACTGCCGCTAACTATGGCTACACCTTC CAWRTRTAANYGYTF
TRBD2 TRBJ2-3 many TRBV15 TGTGCCACCAGCAGACGAAGCGGGGGCAGCACAGATACGCAGTATTTT CATSRRSGGSTDTQYF
TRBD2 TRBJ2-1 - TRBV6-4 TGTGCCAGCAGCGTGCTAGCGGGGGATGAATTCGGGCAGTTCTTC CASSVLAGDEFGQFF
- TRBJ2-1 many TRBV3-1 TGTGCCAGCAGCCTGAGCGGGGAGCAGTTCTTC CASSLSGEQFF
TRBD2 TRBJ2-3 many TRBV20-1 TGCAGTGCCCAGGACCCTAGCGGGGCCCTCGGGATAACAGATACGCAGTATTTT CSAQDPSGALGITDTQYF
TRBD2 TRBJ2-1 many TRBV20-1 TGCAGTGCTAGGAGCGGGGGCAATGAGCAGTTCTTC CSARSGGNEQFF
TRBD1 TRBJ1-2 many TRBV6-5 TGTGCCAGCAGTGTGGGGACAGGGAACTATGGCTACACCTTC CASSVGTGNYGYTF
- TRBJ1-1 many TRBV12-5 TGTGCTAGTGGTTTATCCCCCCTGACGGAAGCTTTCTTT CASGLSPLTEAFF
- TRBJ2-1 many TRBV2 TGTGCCAGCAGCTTAGAAGAGAATGAGCAGTTCTTC CASSLEENEQFF
- TRBJ1-1 medium-sized TRBV28 TGTGCCAGCGGGCCCGGGGCGATGAACACTGAAGCTTTCTTT CASGPGAMNTEAFF
- TRBJ1-2 many TRBV12-3/TRBV12-4 TGTGCCAGCAGCTCGGTTAACAGGGTTCACTATGGCTACACCTTC CASSSVNRVHYGYTF
TRBD2 TRBJ2-1 many TRBV3-1 TGTGCCAGCAGCCATCCGACTAGCGGGTACAATGAGCAGTTCTTC CASSHPTSGYNEQFF
- TRBJ2-3 few TRBV12-3/TRBV12-4 TGTGCCAGCAGTTCGGCGGGCTTTCGGTTTACGCAGTATTTT CASSSAGFRFTQYF
- TRBJ1-1 - TRBV18 TGTGCCAGCTCACTCACAGCCTACACTGAAGCTTTCTTT CASSLTAYTEAFF
TRBD2 TRBJ2-3 many TRBV7-2 TGTGCCAGCAGCCTTTCTAGCGGGGTCTCAGATACGCAGTATTTT CASSLSSGVSDTQYF